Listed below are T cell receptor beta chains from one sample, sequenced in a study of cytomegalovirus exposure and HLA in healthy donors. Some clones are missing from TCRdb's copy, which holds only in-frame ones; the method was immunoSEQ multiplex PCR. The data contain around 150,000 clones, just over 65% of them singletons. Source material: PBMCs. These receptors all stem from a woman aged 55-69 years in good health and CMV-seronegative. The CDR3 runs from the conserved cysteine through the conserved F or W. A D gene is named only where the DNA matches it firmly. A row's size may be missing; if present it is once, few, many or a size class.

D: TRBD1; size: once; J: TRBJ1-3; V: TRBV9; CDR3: CASSVSPDRGNTIYF; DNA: TGTGCCAGCAGCGTCTCCCCTGACAGGGGGAACACCATATATTTT
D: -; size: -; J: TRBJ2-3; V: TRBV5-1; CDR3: CASRVGGGRRTDTQYF; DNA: TGCGCCAGCAGAGTGGGGGGGGGCCGTCGCACAGATACGCAGTATTTT
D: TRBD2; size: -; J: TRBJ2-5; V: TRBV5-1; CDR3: CASSLTAGESRETQYF; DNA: TGCGCCAGCAGCTTGACAGCGGGAGAGTCTAGGGAGACCCAGTACTTC
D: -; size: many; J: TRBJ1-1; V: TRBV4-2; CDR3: CASSQGQNTEAFF; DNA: TGTGCCAGCAGCCAGGGACAGAACACTGAAGCTTTCTTT
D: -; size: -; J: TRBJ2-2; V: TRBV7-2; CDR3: CASSPLGLGDYTGELFF; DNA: TGTGCCAGCAGCCCACTGGGGTTGGGGGACTACACCGGGGAGCTGTTTTTT
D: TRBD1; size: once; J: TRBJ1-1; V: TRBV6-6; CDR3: CASINPDRVVAPEAFF; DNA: TGTGCCAGCATTAACCCCGACAGGGTCGTCGCCCCCGAAGCTTTCTTT
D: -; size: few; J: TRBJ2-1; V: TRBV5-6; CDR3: CASSLTNLNEQFF; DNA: TGTGCCAGCAGCTTGACAAATCTCAATGAGCAGTTCTTC
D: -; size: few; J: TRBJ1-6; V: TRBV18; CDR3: CASSPAQAGGPLHF; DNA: TGTGCCAGCTCACCAGCTCAGGCCGGAGGACCCCTCCACTTT
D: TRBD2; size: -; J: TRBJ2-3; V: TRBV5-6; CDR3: CASTGLAGGPTDTQYF; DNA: TGTGCCAGCACCGGACTAGCGGGGGGGCCGACAGATACGCAGTATTTT
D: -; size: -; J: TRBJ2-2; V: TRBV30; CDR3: CAWSVWLASTGELFF; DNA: TGTGCCTGGAGTGTTTGGCTAGCGTCCACCGGGGAGCTGTTTTTT
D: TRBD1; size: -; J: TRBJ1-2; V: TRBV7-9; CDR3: CASSSGQGAYGYTF; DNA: TGTGCCAGCAGCTCGGGACAGGGGGCCTATGGCTACACCTTC
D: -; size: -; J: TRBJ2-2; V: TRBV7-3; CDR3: CASSLSGDNTGELFF; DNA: TGTGCCAGCAGCTTAAGCGGGGACAACACCGGGGAGCTGTTTTTT
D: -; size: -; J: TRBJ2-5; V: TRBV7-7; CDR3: CASSLGGSGEETQYF; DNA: TGTGCCAGCAGCTTAGGAGGCTCCGGTGAAGAGACCCAGTACTTC
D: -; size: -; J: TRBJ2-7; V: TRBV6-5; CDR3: CASKLDLYEQYF; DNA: TGTGCCAGCAAACTAGACCTCTACGAGCAGTACTTC
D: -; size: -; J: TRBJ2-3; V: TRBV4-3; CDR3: CASSQDRAPGFTQYF; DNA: TGCGCCAGCAGCCAAGATCGGGCCCCGGGGTTCACGCAGTATTTT
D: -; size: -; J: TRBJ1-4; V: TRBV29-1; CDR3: CSVGLIGANEKLFF; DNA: TGCAGCGTTGGTCTAATCGGGGCTAATGAAAAACTGTTTTTT
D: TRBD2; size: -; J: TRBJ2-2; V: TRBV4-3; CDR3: CASSQVRGGGYTGELFF; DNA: TGCGCCAGCAGCCAAGTCCGTGGCGGGGGGTATACCGGGGAGCTGTTTTTT
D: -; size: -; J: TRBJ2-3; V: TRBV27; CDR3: CASRGVADTQYF; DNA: TGTGCCAGCAGGGGCGTAGCAGATACGCAGTATTTT
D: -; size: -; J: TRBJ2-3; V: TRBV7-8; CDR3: CASSPTGTLLRPDTQYF; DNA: TGTGCCAGCAGCCCGACCGGGACACTTTTACGACCAGATACGCAGTATTTT
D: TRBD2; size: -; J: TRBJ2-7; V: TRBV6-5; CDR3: CASSLAGGYEQYF; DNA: TGTGCCAGCTCACTAGCGGGAGGGTACGAGCAGTACTTC
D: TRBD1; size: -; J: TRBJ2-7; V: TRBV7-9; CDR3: CASSLAGTGGIYEQYF; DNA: TGTGCCAGCAGCTTAGCGGGGACAGGGGGCATCTACGAGCAGTACTTC
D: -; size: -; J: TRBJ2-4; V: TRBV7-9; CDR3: CASSLDGAKNIQYF; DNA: TGTGCCAGCAGCTTAGACGGGGCCAAAAACATTCAGTACTTC
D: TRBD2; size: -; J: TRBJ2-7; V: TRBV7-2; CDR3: CASSFPGVAGPSEQYF; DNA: TGTGCCAGCAGCTTCCCCGGGGTAGCGGGACCCTCCGAGCAATACTTC
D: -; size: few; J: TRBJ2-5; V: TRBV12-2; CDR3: CASRHSLLAGDQETQYF; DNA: TGTGCAAGTCGCCATTCTTTACTAGCGGGGGACCAAGAGACCCAGTACTTC
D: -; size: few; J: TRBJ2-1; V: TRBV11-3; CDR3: CASSPGLDSYNEQFF; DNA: TGTGCCAGCAGCCCGGGACTTGATTCCTACAATGAGCAGTTCTTC
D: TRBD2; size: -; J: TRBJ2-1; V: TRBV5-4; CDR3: CASSLDSGSYNEQFF; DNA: TGTGCCAGCAGCTTGGATAGCGGGAGCTACAATGAGCAGTTCTTC
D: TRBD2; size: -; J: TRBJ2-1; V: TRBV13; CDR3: CASSPRRAGGNNEQFF; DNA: TGTGCCAGCAGCCCCCGAAGAGCGGGGGGGAACAATGAGCAGTTCTTC
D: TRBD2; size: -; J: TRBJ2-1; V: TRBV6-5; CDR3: CASSLSGGAANEQFF; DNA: TGTGCCAGCAGTCTCAGCGGGGGGGCCGCCAATGAGCAGTTCTTC
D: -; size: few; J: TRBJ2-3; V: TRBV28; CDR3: CASTTTAGTNIDTQYF; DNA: TGTGCCAGCACCACCACGGCAGGGACAAACATAGATACGCAGTATTTT
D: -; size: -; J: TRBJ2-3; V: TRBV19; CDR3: CASSKLVGQIMLEVTDTQYF; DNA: TGTGCCAGTAGTAAATTGGTTGGGCAGATCATGTTGGAAGTCACAGATACGCAGTATTTT
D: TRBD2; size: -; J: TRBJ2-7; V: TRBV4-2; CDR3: CASSNPGLYPYEQYF; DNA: TGTGCCAGCAGCAACCCGGGACTATACCCTTACGAGCAGTACTTC
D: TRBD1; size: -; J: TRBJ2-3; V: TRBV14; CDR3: CASSQEWGQGAGDTQYF; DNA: TGTGCCAGCAGCCAAGAATGGGGACAGGGGGCTGGAGATACGCAGTATTTT
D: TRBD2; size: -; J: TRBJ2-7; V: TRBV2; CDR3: CASSEMGGGTKPQYF; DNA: TGTGCCAGCAGTGAAATGGGCGGGGGGACCAAGCCACAGTACTTC
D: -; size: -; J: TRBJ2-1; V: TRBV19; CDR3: CASSIGVEQFF; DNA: TGTGCCAGTAGTATCGGAGTCGAGCAGTTCTTC
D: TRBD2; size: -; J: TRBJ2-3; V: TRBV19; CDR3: CASSSGLAGGSDTQYF; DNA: TGTGCCAGTAGTTCCGGACTAGCGGGGGGGTCGGATACGCAGTATTTT
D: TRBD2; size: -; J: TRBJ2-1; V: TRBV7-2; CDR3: CASSLDLAVYNEQFF; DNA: TGTGCCAGCAGCTTAGACCTAGCGGTTTACAATGAGCAGTTCTTC
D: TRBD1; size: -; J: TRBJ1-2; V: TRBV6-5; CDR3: CASSPRTGGARGYTF; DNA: TGTGCCAGCAGTCCCCGGACAGGGGGCGCGCGTGGCTACACCTTC
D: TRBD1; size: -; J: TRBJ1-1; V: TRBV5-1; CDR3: CASSPSGTGLGTEAFF; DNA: TGCGCCAGCAGCCCGTCCGGGACAGGGTTGGGCACTGAAGCTTTCTTT
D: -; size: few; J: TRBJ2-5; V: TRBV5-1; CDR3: CASSLGLQETQYF; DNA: TGCGCCAGCAGCTTGGGACTTCAAGAGACCCAGTACTTC
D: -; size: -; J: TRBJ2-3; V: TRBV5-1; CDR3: CASTFSQAGVGDTQYF; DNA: TGCGCCAGCACCTTCTCACAGGCAGGGGTAGGGGATACGCAGTATTTT
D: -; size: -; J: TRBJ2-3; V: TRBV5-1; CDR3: CASSLDRPLTDTQYF; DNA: TGCGCCAGCAGCTTGGACAGACCACTCACAGATACGCAGTATTTT
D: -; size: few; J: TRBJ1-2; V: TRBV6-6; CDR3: CASSQKTEGYTF; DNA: TGTGCCAGCAGTCAAAAGACAGAAGGCTACACCTTC